One sample yielded the 8 T cell receptor beta chains listed below, sequenced in a study of T cell changes during pregnancy in multiple sclerosis. TCRdb's table, derived via immunoSEQ multiplex PCR, lists solely in-frame clones and lacks some. This sample has some 30,000 clones, with roughly nine tenths found just once. Sample: CD8+ T cells from peripheral blood mononuclear cells, taken in the second trimester of pregnancy. Receptor source: a female donor in good health, enrolled as a control in a pregnancy study.

The chain couples TRBV7-2 to TRBJ2-7, with D maybe TRBD1 (6 bases). Per germline, CDR1 SGHTA and CDR2 FQGNSA. Trimming took off 2 bases at V and 8 bases at J, with 10 bases between the two ends. This CDR3 region has 12 residues. CDR3 protein: CASSLFGDKQYF. DNA for the CDR3: TGTGCCAGCAGCTTATTCGGGGACAAGCAGTACTTC.

The chain links TRBV6-4 to TRBJ2-2, with 13 bases identical to TRBD2. The trim removed 2 bases at V and 7 bases at J, leaving 4 bases unmatched. This CDR3 has 16 residues. Germline V lookup: CDR1 MRHNA, CDR2 SNTAGT. The CDR3: CASSDTSGGAIGELFF. The CDR3 region has the DNA TGTGCCAGCAGTGACACTAGCGGGGGGGCCATCGGGGAGCTGTTTTTT.

The CDR3 sequence: CASSRSQGGITDTQYF. CDR3 nucleotide sequence: TGTGCCAGCAGCCGATCACAGGGGGGGATTACAGATACGCAGTATTTT. This chain uses TRBV5-6 with TRBJ2-3; D is possibly TRBD1 (8 bases). Trimming stripped 4 bases from V and 3 bases from J, with 18 bases between. There are 16 residues in the CDR3. Germline-derived CDR1 and CDR2 are SGHDT and YYEEEE.

The chain has TRBV29-1 and TRBJ2-7, with D maybe TRBD2 (6 bases). This CDR3 is 15 amino acids long. CDR1 is SQVTM and CDR2 is ANQGSEA in the germline V gene. V was cut by 4 bases and J by 7 bases, with 23 bases left in between. CDR3 sequence: CSVVFPLAGPQEQYF. The CDR3 nucleotides are TGCAGCGTTGTTTTCCCCTTGGCGGGGCCTCAGGAGCAGTACTTC.

This clone has only one observation. J is TRBJ2-3 and V is TRBV7-2; D is ambiguous. CDR3 size: 14 residues. The V gene's germline CDR1 is SGHTA and CDR2 FQGNSA. V was trimmed by 5 bases and J by 5 bases, leaving 14 bases between them. CDR3 amino acids: CASSPQPAGDTQYF. The DNA of the CDR3 is TGTGCCAGCAGCCCCCAACCCGCCGGAGATACGCAGTATTTT.

CDR3 protein: CASPSNTGELFF. The CDR3, as DNA: TGTGCCAGCCCTTCGAACACCGGGGAGCTGTTTTTT. The chain has TRBV13 and TRBJ2-2; D is unresolved. Trimming took off 8 bases at V and 0 bases at J, with 4 bases between the two ends. Germline assignment: CDR1 PRHDT and CDR2 FYEKMQ (reference sequence). The CDR3 is 12 residues long.

V gene TRBV7-9 combines with J gene TRBJ1-2, with D possibly being TRBD1 (6 bases). There are 15 residues in the CDR3. The germline V gene has CDR1 SEHNR and CDR2 FQNEAQ (reference sequence). V gave up 5 bases and J gave up 6 bases, with 19 bases separating them. Here the CDR3 DNA reads TGTGCCAGCAGCCCCGGGGACAAACCCTTGGATGGCTACACCTTC. Its translation: CASSPGDKPLDGYTF.

This clone was detected once. The rearrangement links TRBV20-1 to TRBJ1-1; D gene uncertain. The CDR3 consists of 11 residues. The V end was cut by 6 bases, the J end by 4 bases, with 9 bases between. From germline, CDR1 is DFQATT and CDR2 SNEGSKA (reference sequence). The CDR3, as DNA: TGCAGTGCCAATAGTGTCACTGAAGCTTTCTTT. Translated: CSANSVTEAFF.